The entry that follows covers one T cell receptor (beta chain) sequence. Its antigen is not known. This entry belongs to a study of T cells in localized non-small cell lung cancer. CDR1 SNHLY and CDR2 FYNNEI come from the germline V gene. The CDR3 is 15 amino acids. V was trimmed by 7 bases and J by 0 bases, leaving 13 bases between them. The study, taken as a whole, reports: It was uninvolved adjacent lung that showed the highest T cell clonality, exceeding tumor. As only one tumor region underwent sequencing, heterogeneity remains possible. Appearance in adjacent lung was seen for a median approximately 58 of the top 100 tumor clones.

TCRdb keeps only in-frame clones here, not all; method: immunoSEQ multiplex PCR. There are 72,000 or so clones in the sample; roughly 86% occur only once, and around an eighth lies in the top ten. The sequence was collected from a female donor at least 60 years old with stage I lung adenocarcinoma. The specimen was peripheral blood, collected before any cancer treatment. The genes are TRBV2 and TRBJ2-4, with D unresolved. CDR3 region: CASTRAQVAKNIQYF. CDR3 coding DNA: TGTGCCAGCACTCGAGCCCAGGTAGCCAAAAACATTCAGTACTTC. The full variable domain, in which reference TRBV2 and TRBJ2-4 provide the parts outside the CDR3, is EPEVTQTPSHQVTQMGQEVILRCVPISNHLYFYWYRQILGQKVEFLVSFYNNEISEKSEIFDDQFSVERPDGSNFTLKIRSTKLEDSAMYFCASTRAQVAKNIQYFGAGTRLSVL.